This is a list of T cell receptor beta chains from one sample in a study of OX40 agonist ivuxolimab in advanced cancers. Assay: immunoSEQ multiplex PCR; the TCRdb copy retains only in-frame clones and omits some. The data contain about 22,000 clones, about 85% of them singletons. The source material was CD4+ or CD8+ T cells sorted from blood, sampled in a trial of the OX40 agonist ivuxolimab. These receptors were taken from an adult with an advanced solid tumor such as melanoma, head and neck, liver or kidney cancer. Each CDR3 is given with its conserved first and last residue.

TRBV5-1	13	CASSWDTRYEQYF
TRBV29-1	12	CSVVGMNTEAFF
TRBV11-1	15	CASSLSQSSYNEQFF
TRBV10-3	18	CAISGGSLPLTNTGELFF
TRBV4-1	16	CASSPAFGWEGNEQFF
TRBV7-9	17	CASSPPREARDQETQYF
TRBV6-1	16	CASSVSGTGGVTEAFF
TRBV6-6	15	CASSRSGGDFYGYTF
TRBV7-2	17	CASSVKPRTGSSGELFF
TRBV7-7	19	CASSLVRAARPSPYNEQFF
TRBV27	13	CASSFSGANVLTF
TRBV6-1	16	CASSGNEEGPRYEQFF
TRBV7-9	15	CASSETLAGGYEQYF
TRBV15	14	CATGLAGNTDTQYF
TRBV4-2	16	CASSRGTGVGSDEQYF
TRBV9	15	CASSVLGATNEKLFF
TRBV18	13	CASSPGRNTEAFF
TRBV9	12	CASGNPRDTQYF
TRBV4-2	10	CASSQPVRQF
TRBV4-1	14	CASSLGTGGPEQYF
TRBV9	15	CASSVGWDMAYEQYF
TRBV27	20	CASSLYSLRAGTGSYGELFF
TRBV4-3	14	CASSQDEGGEKLFF
TRBV9	15	CASSVEGRFYNEQFF
TRBV5-6	13	CASSRAGNTEAFF
TRBV27	17	CASSLPFRGHFSYEQYF
TRBV2	14	CASSAGTGGNEQFF
TRBV28	15	CASSLWQGFYSPLHF
TRBV4-3	15	CASSQDRVTNYGYTF
TRBV12-5	16	CASGLAHSIDPYEQYF
TRBV5-5	16	CASSPPGRESYNEQFF
TRBV4-1	16	CASSLQTSGGYHEQFF
TRBV4-3	16	CASSQGHRGRGQPQHF
TRBV7-7	16	CASSPHRGGSDNEQFF
TRBV5-6	13	CASSLTLEETQYF
TRBV19	16	CASSMLHGNLNEKLFF
TRBV6-5	14	CASSPGLDGNTIYF
TRBV27	15	CASSFGAGGTGELFF
TRBV4-1	19	CASSQGLAGDRRSYNEQFF
TRBV2	17	CASSGDLLGGNTGELFF
TRBV7-2	15	CASSLEGKRIDTQYF
TRBV5-1	16	CASSLAGLRTNEKLFF
TRBV7-9	15	CASSLPGTANNEQFF
TRBV7-3	15	CASRRGQGYAYEQYF
TRBV9	13	CASSALGGETQYF
TRBV28	17	CASSSQIAGPSTDTQYF
TRBV5-4	14	CASSGSSGITEQYF
TRBV4-1	16	CASSQLGKARGGELFF
TRBV4-3	16	CASSQDRTRPTDTQYF
TRBV15	13	CATSTPPGLEQFF
TRBV7-9	13	CASSPGTSYEQYF
TRBV27	15	CASSLSGGDYNEQFF
TRBV11-2	15	CASSLVPAGTNEQFF
TRBV19	13	CASSIPQGHGYTF